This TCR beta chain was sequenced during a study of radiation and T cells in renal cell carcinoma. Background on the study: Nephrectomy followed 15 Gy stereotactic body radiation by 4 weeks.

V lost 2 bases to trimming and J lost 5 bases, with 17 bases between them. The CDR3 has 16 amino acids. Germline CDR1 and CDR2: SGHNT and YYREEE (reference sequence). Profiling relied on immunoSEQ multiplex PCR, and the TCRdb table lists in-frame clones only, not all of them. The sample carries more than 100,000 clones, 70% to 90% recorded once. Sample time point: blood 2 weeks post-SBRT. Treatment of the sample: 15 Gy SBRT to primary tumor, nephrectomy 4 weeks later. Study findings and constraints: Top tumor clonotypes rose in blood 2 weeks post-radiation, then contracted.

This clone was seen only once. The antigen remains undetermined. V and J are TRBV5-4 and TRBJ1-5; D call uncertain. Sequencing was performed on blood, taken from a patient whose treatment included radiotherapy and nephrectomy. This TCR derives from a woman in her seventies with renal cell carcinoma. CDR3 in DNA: TGTGCCAGCAGCTTTATCGGTTTGGGCGGCGATCAGCCCCAGCATTTT. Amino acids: CASSFIGLGGDQPQHF. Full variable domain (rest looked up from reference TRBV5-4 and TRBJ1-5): ETGVTQSPTHLIKTRGQQVTLRCSSQSGHNTVSWYQQALGQGPQFIFQYYREEENGRGNFPPRFSGLQFPNYSSELNVNALELDDSALYLCASSFIGLGGDQPQHFGDGTRLSIL.